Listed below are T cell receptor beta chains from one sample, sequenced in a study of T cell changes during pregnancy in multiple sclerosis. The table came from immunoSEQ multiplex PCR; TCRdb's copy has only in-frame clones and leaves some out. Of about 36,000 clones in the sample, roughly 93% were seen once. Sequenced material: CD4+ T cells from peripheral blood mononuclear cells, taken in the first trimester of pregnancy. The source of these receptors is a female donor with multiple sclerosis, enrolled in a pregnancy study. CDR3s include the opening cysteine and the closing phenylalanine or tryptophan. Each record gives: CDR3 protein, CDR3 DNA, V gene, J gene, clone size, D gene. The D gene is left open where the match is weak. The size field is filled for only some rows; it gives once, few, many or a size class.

CDR3aa: CASSQSPRSPLHF; CDR3nt: TGCGCCAGCAGTCAATCTCCGAGATCACCCCTCCACTTT; v_gene: TRBV23-1; j_gene: TRBJ1-6; abundance: once; d_gene: -
CDR3aa: CAWSGGGWETQYF; CDR3nt: TGTGCCTGGAGTGGAGGGGGCTGGGAGACCCAGTACTTC; v_gene: TRBV30; j_gene: TRBJ2-5; abundance: -; d_gene: TRBD1
CDR3aa: CASSEAGVNEQFF; CDR3nt: TGTGCCAGCAGTGAAGCTGGAGTCAATGAGCAGTTCTTC; v_gene: TRBV25-1; j_gene: TRBJ2-1; abundance: -; d_gene: -
CDR3aa: CASTQRSSGPIRKGAFF; CDR3nt: TGTGCCAGCACCCAACGTTCTTCAGGTCCAATTCGAAAGGGGGCTTTCTTT; v_gene: TRBV27; j_gene: TRBJ1-1; abundance: -; d_gene: -
CDR3aa: CSALRDSEETQYF; CDR3nt: TGCAGCGCCCTCCGGGACAGCGAAGAGACCCAGTACTTC; v_gene: TRBV29-1; j_gene: TRBJ2-5; abundance: -; d_gene: TRBD1
CDR3aa: CASSIMDRSDQPQHF; CDR3nt: TGTGCCAGTAGTATAATGGACAGGAGCGATCAGCCCCAGCATTTT; v_gene: TRBV19; j_gene: TRBJ1-5; abundance: -; d_gene: TRBD1
CDR3aa: CASIRRPGGETQYF; CDR3nt: TGTGCCAGCATCCGAAGGCCGGGGGGAGAGACCCAGTACTTC; v_gene: TRBV27; j_gene: TRBJ2-5; abundance: -; d_gene: TRBD2
CDR3aa: CASSNRDRYSGANVLTF; CDR3nt: TGTGCCAGCAGCAACCGGGACAGGTATTCTGGGGCCAACGTCCTGACTTTC; v_gene: TRBV21-1; j_gene: TRBJ2-6; abundance: -; d_gene: -
CDR3aa: CASSPPRASTDTQYF; CDR3nt: TGTGCCAGCTCACCACCGCGAGCTAGCACAGATACGCAGTATTTT; v_gene: TRBV18; j_gene: TRBJ2-3; abundance: -; d_gene: -
CDR3aa: CSVAGTGELFF; CDR3nt: TGCAGTGTTGCGGGGACCGGGGAGCTGTTTTTT; v_gene: TRBV20-1; j_gene: TRBJ2-2; abundance: -; d_gene: -
CDR3aa: CASSLLDNSVGTQYF; CDR3nt: TGTGCCAGCAGCTTGTTAGACAACTCCGTGGGGACCCAGTACTTC; v_gene: TRBV5-5; j_gene: TRBJ2-5; abundance: -; d_gene: -
CDR3aa: CASSPPGQNWGYTF; CDR3nt: TGTGCCAGCAGCCCGCCGGGACAGAACTGGGGCTACACCTTC; v_gene: TRBV7-9; j_gene: TRBJ1-2; abundance: few; d_gene: TRBD1
CDR3aa: CASSPTGSPPETQYF; CDR3nt: TGTGCCAGCAGCCCCACAGGCAGTCCCCCAGAGACCCAGTACTTC; v_gene: TRBV5-4; j_gene: TRBJ2-5; abundance: -; d_gene: -
CDR3aa: CASSLGAGSGNTIYF; CDR3nt: TGTGCCAGCAGCTTAGGTGCGGGATCTGGAAACACCATATATTTT; v_gene: TRBV7-2; j_gene: TRBJ1-3; abundance: -; d_gene: -
CDR3aa: CASSLSLRAGEETQYF; CDR3nt: TGTGCCAGCAGCTTAAGCTTAAGGGCGGGGGAAGAGACCCAGTACTTC; v_gene: TRBV11-2; j_gene: TRBJ2-5; abundance: once; d_gene: TRBD2
CDR3aa: CASRSLSYEQYF; CDR3nt: TGTGCAAGTCGCTCCCTCTCCTACGAGCAGTACTTC; v_gene: TRBV12-2; j_gene: TRBJ2-7; abundance: -; d_gene: -
CDR3aa: CAISEYLINEQFF; CDR3nt: TGTGCCATCAGTGAGTACTTAATCAATGAGCAGTTCTTC; v_gene: TRBV10-3; j_gene: TRBJ2-1; abundance: -; d_gene: -
CDR3aa: CASSLNSASTDTQYF; CDR3nt: TGTGCCAGCAGCTTAAACAGTGCTAGCACAGATACGCAGTATTTT; v_gene: TRBV5-4; j_gene: TRBJ2-3; abundance: -; d_gene: -
CDR3aa: CSVELTGAGELFF; CDR3nt: TGCAGCGTTGAATTGACAGGGGCCGGGGAGCTGTTTTTT; v_gene: TRBV29-1; j_gene: TRBJ2-2; abundance: once; d_gene: TRBD1
CDR3aa: CASRGGHTQYF; CDR3nt: TGTGCCAGTCGGGGGGGCCATACGCAGTATTTT; v_gene: TRBV19; j_gene: TRBJ2-3; abundance: -; d_gene: TRBD2
CDR3aa: CASSRGTPGWETQYF; CDR3nt: TGTGCCAGCAGCCGCGGGACCCCAGGTTGGGAGACCCAGTACTTC; v_gene: TRBV6-5; j_gene: TRBJ2-5; abundance: -; d_gene: -
CDR3aa: CASGAGTPNTGELFF; CDR3nt: TGTGCCAGCGGCGCCGGGACACCAAACACCGGGGAGCTGTTTTTT; v_gene: TRBV7-9; j_gene: TRBJ2-2; abundance: once; d_gene: -
CDR3aa: CASSYSRNSQETQYF; CDR3nt: TGTGCCAGCAGTTACTCGAGGAATAGCCAAGAGACCCAGTACTTC; v_gene: TRBV6-5; j_gene: TRBJ2-5; abundance: -; d_gene: -
CDR3aa: CASSLGLTNTEAFF; CDR3nt: TGTGCCAGCAGCTTGGGACTGACGAACACTGAAGCTTTCTTT; v_gene: TRBV5-8; j_gene: TRBJ1-1; abundance: -; d_gene: -
CDR3aa: CASSPQAAGGGSPLHF; CDR3nt: TGCGCCAGCAGCCCCCAAGCTGCGGGGGGCGGATCACCCCTCCACTTT; v_gene: TRBV4-1; j_gene: TRBJ1-6; abundance: -; d_gene: -
CDR3aa: CASSAELGTSQYF; CDR3nt: TGTGCCAGCAGCGCAGAACTAGGGACTTCGCAGTACTTC; v_gene: TRBV9; j_gene: TRBJ2-7; abundance: -; d_gene: -
CDR3aa: CASSEPGPGEQYF; CDR3nt: TGTGCCAGCAGTGAACCAGGCCCAGGCGAGCAGTACTTC; v_gene: TRBV25-1; j_gene: TRBJ2-7; abundance: -; d_gene: -
CDR3aa: CASGEGWGEAFF; CDR3nt: TGTGCTAGTGGGGAGGGTTGGGGTGAAGCTTTCTTT; v_gene: TRBV12-5; j_gene: TRBJ1-1; abundance: -; d_gene: -
CDR3aa: CASSGRGEQFF; CDR3nt: TGTGCCAGCAGCGGTAGGGGGGAGCAGTTCTTC; v_gene: TRBV2; j_gene: TRBJ2-1; abundance: -; d_gene: -
CDR3aa: CASSPGQGRSYEQYF; CDR3nt: TGTGCCAGCAGCCCGGGACAGGGGAGGTCCTACGAGCAGTACTTC; v_gene: TRBV7-7; j_gene: TRBJ2-7; abundance: -; d_gene: TRBD1
CDR3aa: CASSLAETGVYGYTF; CDR3nt: TGTGCCAGCAGCTTAGCCGAGACAGGGGTCTATGGCTACACCTTC; v_gene: TRBV7-8; j_gene: TRBJ1-2; abundance: -; d_gene: TRBD1
CDR3aa: CAWARGGGNQPQHF; CDR3nt: TGTGCCTGGGCCCGCGGGGGGGGCAATCAGCCCCAGCATTTT; v_gene: TRBV30; j_gene: TRBJ1-5; abundance: -; d_gene: -
CDR3aa: CASSLLVSGELFF; CDR3nt: TGTGCCAGCAGCCTCCTAGTTTCCGGGGAGCTGTTTTTT; v_gene: TRBV7-2; j_gene: TRBJ2-2; abundance: -; d_gene: -
CDR3aa: CASSPGQDTEAFF; CDR3nt: TGTGCCAGCTCACCGGGACAGGACACTGAAGCTTTCTTT; v_gene: TRBV18; j_gene: TRBJ1-1; abundance: -; d_gene: TRBD1